This TCR beta chain comes out of a study of CD4 and CD8 cells across lung adenocarcinoma regions. Via MiXCR, TCRdb re-called the PCR reads, giving one row per CDR3 protein. The sample has some 4,000 distinct CDR3 sequences; about 60% are singletons. Relative to its sample, this clonotype is medium-sized. The patients had localized lung adenocarcinoma, a non-small cell subtype. The sample consisted of CD4+ T cells from the margin of a lung tumor. This sequence originates from a male donor with lung adenocarcinoma. The CD4 and CD8 labels of this study may be unreliable.

The CDR3 coding sequence is TGTGCCAGCACCGGGAGCGGATACAATGAGCAGTTCTTC. Protein product: CASTGSGYNEQFF. The J gene is TRBJ2-1, the V gene TRBV12-3 or TRBV12-4; weak D call: TRBD2 (6 bases). Trimming left V 7 bases short and J 4 bases short, with 11 bases between. The CDR3 runs to 13 residues.